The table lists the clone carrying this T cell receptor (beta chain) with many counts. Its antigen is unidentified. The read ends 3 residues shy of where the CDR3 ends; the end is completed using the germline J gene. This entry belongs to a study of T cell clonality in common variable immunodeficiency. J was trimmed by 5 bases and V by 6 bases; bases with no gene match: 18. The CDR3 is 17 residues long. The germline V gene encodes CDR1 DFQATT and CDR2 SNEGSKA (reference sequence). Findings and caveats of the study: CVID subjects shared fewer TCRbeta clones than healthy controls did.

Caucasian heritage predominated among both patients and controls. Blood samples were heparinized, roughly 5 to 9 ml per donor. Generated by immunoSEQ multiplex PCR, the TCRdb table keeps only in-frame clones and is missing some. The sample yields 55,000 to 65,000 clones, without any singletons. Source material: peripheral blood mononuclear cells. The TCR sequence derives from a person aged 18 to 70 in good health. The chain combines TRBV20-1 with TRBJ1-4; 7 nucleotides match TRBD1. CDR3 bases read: TGCAGTGCGGCGACTGGGGTTAGGGGACAGCTAAATGAAAAA. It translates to CSAATGVRGQLNEK. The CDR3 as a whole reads CSAATGVRGQLNEKLFF.